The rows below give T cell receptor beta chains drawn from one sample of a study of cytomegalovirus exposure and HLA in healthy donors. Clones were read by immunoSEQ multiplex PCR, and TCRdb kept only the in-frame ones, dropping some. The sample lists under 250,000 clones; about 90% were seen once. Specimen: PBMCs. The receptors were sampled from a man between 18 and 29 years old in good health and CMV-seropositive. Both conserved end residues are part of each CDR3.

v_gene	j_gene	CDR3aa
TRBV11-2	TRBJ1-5	CASSLDGNSNQPQHF
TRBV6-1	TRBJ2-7	CASSEVIAYEQYF
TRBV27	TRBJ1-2	CASSLSAVGDGYTF
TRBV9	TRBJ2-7	CASSVDGASYEQYF
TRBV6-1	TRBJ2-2	CASIQGAEVTGELFF
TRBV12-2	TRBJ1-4	CASRFDLAHSDEKLFF
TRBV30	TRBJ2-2	CAWSVRVLNTGELFF
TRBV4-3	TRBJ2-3	CASSQGERLSTDTQYF
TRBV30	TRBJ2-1	CAWSRLADYNEQFF
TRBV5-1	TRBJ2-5	CASSGTGGGETQYF
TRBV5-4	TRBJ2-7	CASNKEGLEQYF
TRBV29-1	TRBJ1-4	CSVAEGYLDEKLFF
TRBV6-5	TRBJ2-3	CASSFQGARSTDTQYF
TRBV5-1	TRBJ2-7	CASSSRRTGQAVAEQYF
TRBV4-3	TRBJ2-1	CASSPRGDEQFF
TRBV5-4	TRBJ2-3	CASSSGLAGSQDTQYF
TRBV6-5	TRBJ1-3	CASAPGLYSGNTIYF
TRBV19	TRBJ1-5	CASSGGGGSMGQPQHF
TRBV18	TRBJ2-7	CASSLLQGATYEQYF
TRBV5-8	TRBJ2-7	CASSWGEQYF
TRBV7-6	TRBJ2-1	CASSLAPGHIGYEQFF
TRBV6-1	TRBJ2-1	CASKNRELSYNEQFF
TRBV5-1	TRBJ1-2	CASSWARDATGYTF
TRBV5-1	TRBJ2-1	CASSRRTSGNNEQFF
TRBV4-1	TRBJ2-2	CASSQALSNTGELFF
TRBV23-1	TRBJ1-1	CASSHSLRDGGNTEAFF
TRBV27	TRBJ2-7	CASRFGSRGTYEQYF
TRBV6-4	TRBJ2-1	CASSEDSVPYNEQFF
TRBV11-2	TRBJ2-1	CASSLTGGAAVFQFF
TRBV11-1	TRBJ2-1	CASSSEGRSSYNEQFF
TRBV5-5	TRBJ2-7	CASSLWGGSDEQYF
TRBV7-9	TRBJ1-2	CASSADTYGYTF
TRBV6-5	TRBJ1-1	CASSYDSMNTEAFF
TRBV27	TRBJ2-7	CASKKTQTSYEQYF
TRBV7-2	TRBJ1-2	CASSPAYGYTF
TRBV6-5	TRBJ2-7	CASRRDLYEQYF
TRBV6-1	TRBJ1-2	CASSEGTGVFYGYTF
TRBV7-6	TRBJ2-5	CASSQQLETQYF
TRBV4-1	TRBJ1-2	CASSQDVRGLGYTF
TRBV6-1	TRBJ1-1	CASSGRTGGASEAFF
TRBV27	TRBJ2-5	CASSLVAGQRETQYF
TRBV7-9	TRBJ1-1	CASSPQAYEAFF